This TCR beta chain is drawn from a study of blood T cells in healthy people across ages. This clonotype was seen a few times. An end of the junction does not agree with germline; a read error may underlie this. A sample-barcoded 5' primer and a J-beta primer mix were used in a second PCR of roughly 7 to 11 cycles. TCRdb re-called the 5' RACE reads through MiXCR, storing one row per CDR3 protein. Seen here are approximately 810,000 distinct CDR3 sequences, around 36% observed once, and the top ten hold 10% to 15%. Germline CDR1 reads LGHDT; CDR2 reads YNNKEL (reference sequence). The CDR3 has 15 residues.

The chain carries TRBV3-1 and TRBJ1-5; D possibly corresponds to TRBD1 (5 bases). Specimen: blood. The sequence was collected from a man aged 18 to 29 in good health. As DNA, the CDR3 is TGTGCCAGCAGCACATCGGGGGGTAGCAATCGGCCCCAGCATTTT. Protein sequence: CASSTSGGSNRPQHF.